The sequence of this T cell receptor beta chain was determined in a study of blood T cell repertoires in COVID-19. Across the study: The United States, Italy and Spain provided the acute and convalescent COVID-19 samples. T cells, B-cell-depleted T cells, or PBMCs provided the cDNA or gDNA that served as material.

Germline V gene lookup returns CDR1 SGHRS and CDR2 YFSETQ. The CDR3 is 14 residues long. The trim removed 0 bases at V and 4 bases at J, leaving 2 bases unmatched. Libraries were prepared by immunoSEQ multiplex PCR; TCRdb keeps only in-frame clonotypes and omits some of them. The sample holds 95,000 to 150,000 clones, over 80% seen once. This clone turned up a few times. This receptor was obtained from a woman in her sixties or seventies with acute or convalescent COVID-19. The sequencing input was peripheral blood. The chain uses TRBV5-1 and TRBJ1-2; TRBD1 matches 8 bases. The CDR3 DNA follows: TGCGCCAGCAGCTTGGGACAGGGGATCTATGGCTACACCTTC. It codes for CASSLGQGIYGYTF.